This T cell receptor beta chain originates from a study of T-cell memory formation after mild COVID-19. This clonotype was seen a handful of times. TCRdb analysed the 5' RACE reads with MiXCR anew, one entry per CDR3 protein. This table has 500,000 to 650,000 distinct CDR3 sequences, about a fifth appearing once. The CDR3 loop spans 13 amino acids. Germline-derived CDR1 and CDR2 are SEHNR and FQNEAQ (reference sequence). V lost 5 bases to trimming and J lost 5 bases, with 10 bases between them. The clonotype comes from an adult woman who had mild COVID-19 (a few samples of this study predate the infection). Cell type and time point are not known. This rearrangement joins TRBV7-9 to TRBJ1-5; perhaps TRBD1 as D (6 bases). Sample: PBMCs or a T cell subset sorted from them (not recorded which). CDR3 residues: CASSHRADQPQHF. CDR3 in DNA: TGTGCCAGCAGCCACAGGGCAGATCAGCCCCAGCATTTT.